These T cell receptor beta chains were read from a single sample in a study of cytomegalovirus exposure and HLA in healthy donors. Only in-frame clones appear in the TCRdb table, and some are missing; sequencing was by immunoSEQ multiplex PCR. The profile covers under 200,000 clones, with around four fifths appearing a single time and 1.3% taken by the ten largest. The sample comprised PBMCs. These receptors came from a woman aged 45-65 years in good health and CMV-seronegative. Both conserved end residues are part of each CDR3. A D gene is named only where the DNA matches it firmly. A row's size may be missing; if present it is once, few, many or a size class.

j_call: TRBJ2-5; v_call: TRBV5-1; clone_size: few; d_call: -; cdr3_aa: CASSLGGLKQETQYF; cdr3_nt: TGCGCCAGCAGCTTGGGCGGACTAAAACAAGAGACCCAGTACTTC
j_call: TRBJ2-2; v_call: TRBV11-2; clone_size: -; d_call: TRBD1; cdr3_aa: CASSPGTVGELFF; cdr3_nt: TGTGCCAGCAGCCCGGGGACAGTCGGGGAGCTGTTTTTT
j_call: TRBJ2-1; v_call: TRBV9; clone_size: -; d_call: TRBD2; cdr3_aa: CASSVTPLAGGDNEQFF; cdr3_nt: TGTGCCAGCAGCGTTACCCCTCTAGCGGGAGGAGACAATGAGCAGTTCTTC
j_call: TRBJ2-1; v_call: TRBV7-3; clone_size: once; d_call: TRBD2; cdr3_aa: CASSLKSTSGTDEQFF; cdr3_nt: TGTGCCAGCAGCTTAAAATCGACTAGCGGGACCGATGAGCAGTTCTTC
j_call: TRBJ2-5; v_call: TRBV4-2; clone_size: -; d_call: TRBD1; cdr3_aa: CASSQKQGRQETQYF; cdr3_nt: TGTGCCAGCAGCCAAAAACAGGGGCGCCAAGAGACCCAGTACTTC
j_call: TRBJ1-6; v_call: TRBV10-3; clone_size: few; d_call: -; cdr3_aa: CAISIDRYNSPLHF; cdr3_nt: TGTGCCATCAGCATCGACAGGTATAATTCACCCCTCCACTTT
j_call: TRBJ2-7; v_call: TRBV7-2; clone_size: -; d_call: -; cdr3_aa: CASSYQGSYEQYF; cdr3_nt: TGTGCCAGCAGCTACCAGGGTTCCTACGAGCAGTACTTC
j_call: TRBJ2-6; v_call: TRBV4-3; clone_size: few; d_call: -; cdr3_aa: CASSQDYAASGADVLTF; cdr3_nt: TGCGCCAGCAGCCAAGATTATGCGGCGTCTGGGGCCGACGTCCTGACTTTC
j_call: TRBJ2-3; v_call: TRBV6-5; clone_size: few; d_call: -; cdr3_aa: CASSYLQITDTQYF; cdr3_nt: TGTGCCAGCAGTTACTTACAGATCACAGATACGCAGTATTTT
j_call: TRBJ2-7; v_call: TRBV28; clone_size: -; d_call: TRBD1; cdr3_aa: CASSLRDRGYEQYF; cdr3_nt: TGTGCCAGCAGTTTACGGGACAGGGGATACGAGCAGTACTTC
j_call: TRBJ2-1; v_call: TRBV7-9; clone_size: -; d_call: TRBD2; cdr3_aa: CASSLAGVNEQFF; cdr3_nt: TGTGCCAGCAGCCTCGCGGGAGTGAATGAGCAGTTCTTC
j_call: TRBJ2-7; v_call: TRBV15; clone_size: -; d_call: TRBD1; cdr3_aa: CATSRDSPGDRSYEQYF; cdr3_nt: TGTGCCACCAGCAGAGACTCGCCTGGGGACAGGAGCTACGAGCAGTACTTC
j_call: TRBJ1-2; v_call: TRBV30; clone_size: -; d_call: -; cdr3_aa: CAWTTGVYGYTF; cdr3_nt: TGTGCCTGGACGACGGGGGTCTATGGCTACACCTTC
j_call: TRBJ2-5; v_call: TRBV19; clone_size: -; d_call: TRBD2; cdr3_aa: CASSHSGGKETQYF; cdr3_nt: TGTGCCAGTAGTCATAGCGGGGGGAAAGAGACCCAGTACTTC
j_call: TRBJ2-2; v_call: TRBV2; clone_size: -; d_call: -; cdr3_aa: CASSDEATGELFF; cdr3_nt: TGTGCCAGCAGTGACGAGGCCACCGGGGAGCTGTTTTTT
j_call: TRBJ2-1; v_call: TRBV29-1; clone_size: -; d_call: -; cdr3_aa: CSVEARAYNEQFF; cdr3_nt: TGCAGCGTTGAAGCCAGGGCCTACAATGAGCAGTTCTTC
j_call: TRBJ2-7; v_call: TRBV7-9; clone_size: -; d_call: -; cdr3_aa: CASSSGGGGAGEQYF; cdr3_nt: TGTGCCAGCAGCTCAGGAGGGGGGGGAGCGGGGGAGCAGTACTTC
j_call: TRBJ2-5; v_call: TRBV13; clone_size: once; d_call: TRBD2; cdr3_aa: CASSSLAGSLQETQYF; cdr3_nt: TGTGCCAGCAGTTCTTTAGCGGGGTCTCTCCAAGAGACCCAGTACTTC
j_call: TRBJ2-1; v_call: TRBV7-3; clone_size: -; d_call: -; cdr3_aa: CASSPRQVGDEQFF; cdr3_nt: TGTGCCAGCAGCCCCAGACAGGTTGGCGATGAGCAGTTCTTC
j_call: TRBJ1-5; v_call: TRBV6-5; clone_size: -; d_call: -; cdr3_aa: CASRSLFSNQPQHF; cdr3_nt: TGTGCCAGCAGATCTCTCTTTTCCAATCAGCCCCAGCATTTT
j_call: TRBJ2-1; v_call: TRBV10-3; clone_size: few; d_call: TRBD2; cdr3_aa: CAISESAGTSRIEQFF; cdr3_nt: TGTGCCATCAGTGAGTCGGCCGGGACTAGCAGGATAGAGCAGTTCTTC
j_call: TRBJ2-1; v_call: TRBV28; clone_size: -; d_call: TRBD1; cdr3_aa: CASSLGGQGGYEQFF; cdr3_nt: TGTGCCAGCAGTTTAGGGGGACAGGGGGGGTATGAGCAGTTCTTC
j_call: TRBJ1-1; v_call: TRBV10-1; clone_size: few; d_call: -; cdr3_aa: CASSEGARNTEAFF; cdr3_nt: TGCGCCAGCAGTGAGGGGGCACGGAACACTGAAGCTTTCTTT
j_call: TRBJ2-7; v_call: TRBV7-9; clone_size: -; d_call: TRBD2; cdr3_aa: CASSLGGSAYEQYF; cdr3_nt: TGTGCCAGCAGCCTGGGGGGGAGCGCCTACGAGCAGTACTTC
j_call: TRBJ2-7; v_call: TRBV28; clone_size: -; d_call: TRBD1; cdr3_aa: CASRRTGDLGEQYF; cdr3_nt: TGTGCCAGCAGAAGGACAGGGGATCTCGGCGAGCAGTACTTC
j_call: TRBJ1-3; v_call: TRBV4-2; clone_size: -; d_call: -; cdr3_aa: CASSRLVDGNVRNTIYF; cdr3_nt: TGTGCCAGCAGCCGCCTTGTGGACGGGAATGTAAGAAACACCATATATTTT
j_call: TRBJ2-5; v_call: TRBV5-1; clone_size: -; d_call: TRBD2; cdr3_aa: CASSLGGASGQETQYF; cdr3_nt: TGCGCCAGCAGCTTGGGTGGGGCTAGCGGACAAGAGACCCAGTACTTC
j_call: TRBJ2-7; v_call: TRBV7-2; clone_size: few; d_call: -; cdr3_aa: CASSSLDSSYEQYF; cdr3_nt: TGTGCCAGCAGCTCCCTGGACAGTTCCTACGAGCAGTACTTC
j_call: TRBJ2-7; v_call: TRBV6-5; clone_size: -; d_call: -; cdr3_aa: CASSYSVDGSYEQYF; cdr3_nt: TGTGCCAGCAGTTACTCCGTCGATGGTTCCTACGAGCAGTACTTC
j_call: TRBJ2-1; v_call: TRBV5-4; clone_size: few; d_call: -; cdr3_aa: CASSLFPGSTNEQFF; cdr3_nt: TGTGCCAGCAGCTTGTTCCCGGGGAGTACAAATGAGCAGTTCTTC
j_call: TRBJ1-1; v_call: TRBV11-2; clone_size: few; d_call: -; cdr3_aa: CASSFSINTEAFF; cdr3_nt: TGTGCCAGCAGCTTTAGCATAAACACTGAAGCTTTCTTT
j_call: TRBJ2-2; v_call: TRBV5-1; clone_size: -; d_call: TRBD2; cdr3_aa: CASSPLGTSGGALTGELFF; cdr3_nt: TGCGCCAGCAGCCCCCTGGGGACTAGCGGGGGGGCCCTCACCGGGGAGCTGTTTTTT
j_call: TRBJ2-2; v_call: TRBV5-5; clone_size: -; d_call: -; cdr3_aa: CASSRQGSGELFF; cdr3_nt: TGTGCCAGCAGCCGGCAGGGGTCCGGGGAGCTGTTTTTT
j_call: TRBJ2-1; v_call: TRBV7-7; clone_size: -; d_call: TRBD1; cdr3_aa: CASSPAGGEQFF; cdr3_nt: TGTGCCAGCAGCCCCGCAGGGGGTGAGCAGTTCTTC
j_call: TRBJ1-2; v_call: TRBV7-9; clone_size: -; d_call: -; cdr3_aa: CASSLAFRGEATNYGYTF; cdr3_nt: TGTGCCAGCAGCTTGGCATTTCGGGGGGAAGCGACCAACTATGGCTACACCTTC
j_call: TRBJ2-5; v_call: TRBV5-1; clone_size: -; d_call: TRBD2; cdr3_aa: CASSLMGLAGDQETQYF; cdr3_nt: TGCGCCAGCTCACTTATGGGGCTAGCGGGGGACCAAGAGACCCAGTACTTC
j_call: TRBJ2-7; v_call: TRBV14; clone_size: -; d_call: TRBD1; cdr3_aa: CASSHRDSSYEQYF; cdr3_nt: TGTGCCAGCAGCCACCGGGACAGTAGCTACGAGCAGTACTTC
j_call: TRBJ1-2; v_call: TRBV6-5; clone_size: -; d_call: TRBD1; cdr3_aa: CASSYSSGGVEVGYTF; cdr3_nt: TGTGCCAGCAGTTACTCGTCAGGGGGTGTGGAGGTCGGCTACACCTTC
j_call: TRBJ2-7; v_call: TRBV28; clone_size: once; d_call: TRBD1; cdr3_aa: CASGGQGVDSYEQYF; cdr3_nt: TGTGCCAGCGGTGGACAGGGGGTCGACTCCTACGAGCAGTACTTC
j_call: TRBJ2-3; v_call: TRBV10-3; clone_size: -; d_call: TRBD2; cdr3_aa: CAISEGLAGGPDTQYF; cdr3_nt: TGTGCCATCAGTGAGGGACTAGCGGGAGGGCCAGATACGCAGTATTTT
j_call: TRBJ2-1; v_call: TRBV9; clone_size: -; d_call: -; cdr3_aa: CASRPGGADNEQFF; cdr3_nt: TGTGCCAGCAGACCCGGGGGTGCGGACAATGAGCAGTTCTTC
j_call: TRBJ1-2; v_call: TRBV28; clone_size: -; d_call: TRBD1; cdr3_aa: CASSLGRTGGYGYTF; cdr3_nt: TGTGCCAGCAGTTTGGGCCGGACAGGGGGTTATGGCTACACCTTC
j_call: TRBJ1-5; v_call: TRBV15; clone_size: -; d_call: -; cdr3_aa: CATSRAIKRDNQPQHF; cdr3_nt: TGTGCCACCAGCAGAGCGATTAAAAGAGACAATCAGCCCCAGCATTTT
j_call: TRBJ1-3; v_call: TRBV7-2; clone_size: -; d_call: -; cdr3_aa: CASSLGANSGNTIYF; cdr3_nt: TGTGCCAGCAGCTTAGGGGCCAACTCTGGAAACACCATATATTTT
j_call: TRBJ2-5; v_call: TRBV19; clone_size: -; d_call: TRBD2; cdr3_aa: CASSSHPSGRKETQYF; cdr3_nt: TGTGCCAGTAGTTCCCACCCGAGCGGGAGGAAAGAGACCCAGTACTTC
j_call: TRBJ2-3; v_call: TRBV11-3; clone_size: -; d_call: TRBD1; cdr3_aa: CASSSGGVTADTQYF; cdr3_nt: TGTGCCAGCAGCTCAGGGGGTGTGACTGCAGATACGCAGTATTTT
j_call: TRBJ2-7; v_call: TRBV14; clone_size: -; d_call: TRBD2; cdr3_aa: CASSQDLGLGDYEQYF; cdr3_nt: TGTGCCAGCAGCCAAGACCTGGGACTAGGGGACTACGAGCAGTACTTC